Described below is a single T cell receptor (beta chain) sequence and its context. Its antigen is not identified. The entry originates in a study of CD8+CD57+ T cells in acquired aplastic anemia. Overall study context: On average, healthy donors gave about 11 million reads for CD4+ cells.

Genomic DNA, the template, was used for profiling of the TCR beta VDJ and CDR3. TCRdb fed the reads into MiXCR, producing one record per CDR3 protein. The profile covers 150,000 to 200,000 distinct CDR3 sequences, with about 47% appearing a single time and around 2.9% taken by the ten largest. Study results and limitations: Twenty-nine shared CD8+ CDR3s appeared highly expressed within patients' immunodominant clones. The CD8+ Simpson's diversity of patients and controls was not significantly different.

The length of the CDR3 is 14 residues. Trimming took 0 bases from V and 4 from J, leaving 5 bases between them. Per germline, CDR1 SGHRS and CDR2 YFSETQ. This sequence originates from a human donor in good health. The chain links TRBV5-1 to TRBJ1-6; tentatively, D is TRBD1 (5 bases). Material: sorted CD4+, CD8+, or CD8+CD57+ T cells (not recorded which) from PBMCs. The CDR3 DNA is TGCGCCAGCAGCTTGGCAGGGTATAATTCACCCCTCCACTTT. Its translation is CASSLAGYNSPLHF.